Below, one T cell receptor (beta chain) is given with its context. Which antigen it targets is not known. Per-base quality was not reported, and no clone a single base away is much larger than it. This entry comes from a study of blood T cell repertoires in COVID-19 (dated by TCRdb to the early 2020s). A note on the overall study: Samples from collaborators originated in the United States, Italy and Spain and spanned both the acute and convalescent phases of COVID-19. The prospective study material was composed of cDNA or gDNA derived from T cells, B-cell-depleted T cells, or PBMCs. Deeply sampled blood TCRbeta repertoires from subjects exposed to, actively infected with, or recovered from COVID-19 were included in the dataset. A freely available public database, intended as a resource for researchers studying the immune response to SARS-CoV-2, is where the repertoires were released. Samples came from the ongoing ImmuneRACE study (first 160 participants) plus 1,254 subjects from 6 global collaborators. A de-identified subject ID, COVID-19 status, age in years and sex were almost always included in the sample metadata. HLA class I and class II types, where available, came from metadata supplied by the sample provider rather than from assay-based typing.

Enrolling through a virtual design, the prospective study's participants ranged in age from about 18 to 89 years and lived across roughly 24 United States geographic areas. To assign participants to cohorts, the prospective study relied on clinical history that participants themselves reported in a screening survey and a study questionnaire. For ImmuneRACE Cohort 3, a participant was defined as recovered based on two consecutive negative NP/OP PCR tests, clearance by a healthcare professional, or resolution of symptoms. In the prospective study, whole blood, serum and a nasopharyngeal or oropharyngeal swab were collected from each participant by mobile phlebotomists. Over a roughly 2-month period, participants in the prospective study had the option of providing additional blood draws and questionnaires. Prospective study blood samples were shipped either frozen or at room temperature before DNA extraction.

As encoded in the germline V gene (reference sequence), CDR1 is DFQATT while CDR2 is SNEGSKA. V is clipped by 2 bases and J by 9 bases, and the sequence between their germline boundaries is 5 bases long. The cysteine opens and the phenylalanine closes a CDR3 of 10 amino acids. Just CDR3 DNA is preserved here, 30 bases in frame from base 1. TCRbeta CDR3 regions were amplified from genomic DNA by means of the immunoSEQ Assay, a bias-controlled multiplex PCR. For the original study's pipeline: The number of nucleated cells in each sample was estimated by amplification of reference gene primers within the assay. Sequence reads were collapsed and filtered to measure the absolute abundance of every unique TCRbeta CDR3 rearrangement. Productive Simpson clonality was computed per sample as the square root of Simpson's diversity index over productive rearrangements. This immuneACCESS table, as held by TCRdb, lists in-frame sequences with V and J called but not all clones. Of the missing ones, under half trace to an unresolved V gene in checked studies; the others have no known cause. V, J and clone size derive from that table, while D and trimming were established from the DNA sequence. The sample yields some 200,000 clones; about 90% were counted once. The ten largest make up around 2.3% of the sample.

Broader findings and caveats from the paper: The quantity of clinical and demographic metadata differed by source and by participant and was supplied without curation.

Sequenced: PBMCs or T cells enriched from blood (not recorded which). This receptor chain uses TRBV20-1 and TRBJ2-1; the D segment cannot be called with confidence. The sequence was obtained from a woman between 25 and 40 years old who had recovered from COVID-19. The CDR3 reads as follows: CSARILEQFF. The DNA sequence follows: TGCAGTGCTAGAATTCTTGAGCAGTTCTTC.